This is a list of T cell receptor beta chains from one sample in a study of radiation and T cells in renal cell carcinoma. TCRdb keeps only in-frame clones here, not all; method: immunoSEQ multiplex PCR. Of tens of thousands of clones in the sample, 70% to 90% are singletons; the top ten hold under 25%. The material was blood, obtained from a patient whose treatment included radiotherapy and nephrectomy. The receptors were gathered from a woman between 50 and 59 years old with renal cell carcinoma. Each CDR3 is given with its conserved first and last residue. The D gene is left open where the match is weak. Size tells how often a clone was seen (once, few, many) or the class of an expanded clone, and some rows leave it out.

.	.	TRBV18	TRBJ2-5	TGTGCCAGCTCACCTTCCCGCGGATGGAAGACCCAGTACTTC	CASSPSRGWKTQYF
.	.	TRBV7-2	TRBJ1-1	TGTGCCAGCAGCTTAATTGGGGGGGATAACACTGAAGCTTTCTTT	CASSLIGGDNTEAFF
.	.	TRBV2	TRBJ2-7	TGTGCCAGCAGTGGTTACAGCTGGTACGAGCAGTACTTC	CASSGYSWYEQYF
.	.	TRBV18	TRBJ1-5	TGTGCCAGCTCACCATTGGCAGGGCGCTTCAATCAGCCCCAGCATTTT	CASSPLAGRFNQPQHF
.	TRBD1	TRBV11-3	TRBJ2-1	TGTGCCAGCAGCTTAGGGACAGGGTATAATGAGCAGTTCTTC	CASSLGTGYNEQFF
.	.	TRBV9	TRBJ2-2	TGTGCCAGCAGCTTTGCGGGTGACACCGGGGAGCTGTTTTTT	CASSFAGDTGELFF
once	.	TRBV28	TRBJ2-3	TGTGCCAGCAGTTTAGATACGCAGTATTTT	CASSLDTQYF
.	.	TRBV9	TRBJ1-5	TGTGCCAGCAGCGTAGGGTTGGGGGGGCGCGGTCAGCCCCAGCATTTT	CASSVGLGGRGQPQHF
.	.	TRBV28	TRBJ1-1	TGTGCCAGCAACGACCCGGGGCCCACTGAAGCTTTCTTT	CASNDPGPTEAFF
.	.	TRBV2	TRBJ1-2	TGTGCCAGCAGTGCCCAAGGCCAGCTGGGTTATGGCTACACCTTC	CASSAQGQLGYGYTF
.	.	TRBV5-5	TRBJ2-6	TGTGCCAGCAGCCTATCTGGGGCCAACGTCCTGACTTTC	CASSLSGANVLTF
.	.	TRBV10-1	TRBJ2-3	TGCGCCAGCAGTGAAGTAACAGATACGCAGTATTTT	CASSEVTDTQYF
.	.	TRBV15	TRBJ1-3	TGTGCCACCAGCGGAACTGCTGGAAACACCATATATTTT	CATSGTAGNTIYF
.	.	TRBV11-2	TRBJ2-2	TGTGCCAGCAGCGCGAACACCGGGGAGCTGTTTTTT	CASSANTGELFF
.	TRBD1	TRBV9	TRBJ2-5	TGTGCCAGCAGCGGTATAGGACAGGGAGGGACCCAGTACTTC	CASSGIGQGGTQYF
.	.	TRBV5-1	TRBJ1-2	TGCGCCAGCAGCTTGGAAGGGGACGGCTACACCTTC	CASSLEGDGYTF
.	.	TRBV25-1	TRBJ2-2	TGTGCCAGCAGTGGGACAAACACCGGGGAGCTGTTTTTT	CASSGTNTGELFF
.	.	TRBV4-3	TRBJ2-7	TGCGCCAGCAGCCAGGACATAATCTCCTACGAGCAGTACTTC	CASSQDIISYEQYF
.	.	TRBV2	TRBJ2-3	TGTGCCAGCGCAGGGATCGGCACAGATACGCAGTATTTT	CASAGIGTDTQYF
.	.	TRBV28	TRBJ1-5	TGTGCCAGCAGTCTTTCTCGCGCGGCCAGGAGCAATCAGCCCCAGCATTTT	CASSLSRAARSNQPQHF
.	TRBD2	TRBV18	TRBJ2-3	TGTGCCAGCTCAGGCGGGAGTTCAGATACGCAGTATTTT	CASSGGSSDTQYF
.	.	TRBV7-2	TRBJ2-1	TGTGCCAGCAGCTTTATGGCGGGGGCCCTTAACAATGAGCAGTTCTTC	CASSFMAGALNNEQFF
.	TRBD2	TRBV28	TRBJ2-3	TGTGCCAGCAGTCCCGGGACTAGCGGGAGCGCCGCAGCACCTAGCACAGATACGCAGTATTTT	CASSPGTSGSAAAPSTDTQYF
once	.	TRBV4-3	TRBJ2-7	TGCGCCAGCAGCCCCCAGGGTAGCGGATCCGTCTACGAGCAGTACTTC	CASSPQGSGSVYEQYF
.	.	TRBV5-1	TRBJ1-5	TGCGCCAGCAGCTTGGCTGGGGAGGGCAATCAGCCCCAGCATTTT	CASSLAGEGNQPQHF
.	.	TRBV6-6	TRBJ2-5	TGTGCCAGCTCCCGCGGAGGGGGAGAGACCCAGTACTTC	CASSRGGGETQYF
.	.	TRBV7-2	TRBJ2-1	TGTGCCAGCAGCTTAGTGAGCTCCTACAATGAGCAGTTCTTC	CASSLVSSYNEQFF
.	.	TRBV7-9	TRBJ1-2	TGTGCCAGCAGCTTAGGCGGGGAGCCCTATGGCTACACCTTC	CASSLGGEPYGYTF
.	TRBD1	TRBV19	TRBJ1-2	TGTGCCAGTACCTTCGATAATGGACAGGATGGCTACACCTTC	CASTFDNGQDGYTF
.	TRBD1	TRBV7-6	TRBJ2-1	TGTGCCAGCAGCTTAGGTTCAGGGGGCGCATCAGATGAGCAGTTCTTC	CASSLGSGGASDEQFF
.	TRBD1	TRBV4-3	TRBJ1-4	TGCGCCAGCACCGAAACCGTGTCGGGACAGGGAAACGAAAAACTGTTTTTT	CASTETVSGQGNEKLFF
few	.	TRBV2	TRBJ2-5	TGTGCCAGCAGTGAAGCGGGACTGCAAGAGACCCAGTACTTC	CASSEAGLQETQYF
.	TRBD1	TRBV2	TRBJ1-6	TGTGCCACCTGGACAGGGAAGAGATCTAATTCACCCCTCCACTTT	CATWTGKRSNSPLHF
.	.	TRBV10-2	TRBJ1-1	TGCGCCAGCAGTGATAACCGGGAGTTGGGCTCTGAAGCTTTCTTT	CASSDNRELGSEAFF
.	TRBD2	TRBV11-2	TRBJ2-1	TGTGCCAGCAGCCAGGGGACTAGCGGAATGAATGAGCAGTTCTTC	CASSQGTSGMNEQFF
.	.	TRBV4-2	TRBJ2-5	TGTGCCAGCAGCCAAGATAGTACTAGGGCTCAAGAGACCCAGTACTTC	CASSQDSTRAQETQYF
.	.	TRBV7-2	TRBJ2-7	TGTGCCAGCAGCGCCTTCCACGAGCAGTACTTC	CASSAFHEQYF
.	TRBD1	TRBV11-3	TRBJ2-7	TGTGCCAGCAGCCCTGGACAGGGGCCTCGGTACTTC	CASSPGQGPRYF
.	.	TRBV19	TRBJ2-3	TGTGCCAGTAGTATGGGAGGCGGGGCAGATACGCAGTATTTT	CASSMGGGADTQYF
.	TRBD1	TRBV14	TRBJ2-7	TGTGCCAGCAGCGCACCGGGACAGGGGGCCCTCGAGCAGTACTTC	CASSAPGQGALEQYF
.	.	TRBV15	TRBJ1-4	TGTGCCACCAGCAGGGCTGGGGGTACCGAAAAACTGTTTTTT	CATSRAGGTEKLFF
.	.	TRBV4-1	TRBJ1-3	TGCGCCAGCAGCCAAGTTCTTGGAGACGCAGGGACTGGAAACACCATATATTTT	CASSQVLGDAGTGNTIYF
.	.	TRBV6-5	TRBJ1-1	TGTGCCAGCATCGGGGCCTTGAACACTGAAGCTTTCTTT	CASIGALNTEAFF
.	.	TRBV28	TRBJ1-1	TGTGCCAGCATCCCCCGGACAGAAAAGAACACTGAAGCTTTCTTT	CASIPRTEKNTEAFF
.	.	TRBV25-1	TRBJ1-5	TGTGCCAGACACAGATCAGGTGGGACTGAATATCAGCCCCAGCATTTT	CARHRSGGTEYQPQHF
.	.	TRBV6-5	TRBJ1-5	TGTGCCAGCAGTTACTCGAGGGGGAATCAGCCCCAGCATTTT	CASSYSRGNQPQHF
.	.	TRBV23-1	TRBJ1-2	TGCGCCAGCAGTCAGCTCGCGGGGATAAACAGGGACGATTACTATGGCTACACCTTC	CASSQLAGINRDDYYGYTF
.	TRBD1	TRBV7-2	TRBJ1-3	TGTGCCAGCAGCACCGGGACAGGGCAAGGAAACACCATATATTTT	CASSTGTGQGNTIYF